The next 4 T cell receptor beta chains were all read from a single sample in a study of post-analysis software for immune sequencing data. Antigens of these TCRs are unknown. Overall study findings and caveats: Roughly five TRBV segments appeared more often in patients than in controls, and TRBV5-6, TRBV5-1 and TRBV20-1 were among these.

Unique molecular identifiers were present in the TCR beta cDNA libraries. TCRdb used MiXCR to reprocess the PCR reads, holding one entry per CDR3 protein. The table lists 750,000 to 950,000 distinct CDR3 sequences, under 70% of them singletons. The sequenced sample consisted of blood. Source of these receptors: a girl aged 5 to 17 with multiple sclerosis.

This clonotype was seen a handful of times. The V and J genes are TRBV20-1 and TRBJ2-5, with 7 bases that match TRBD1. Germline-derived CDR1 and CDR2 are DFQATT and SNEGSKA (reference sequence). V shed 5 bases, J shed 11 bases, and the junction held 17 bases outside the gene matches. CDR3 length: 14 amino acids. CDR3: CSAVDTGDVEEQYF. The CDR3 bases are TGCAGTGCTGTTGATACAGGGGACGTGGAGGAGCAGTACTTC.

V is TRBV11-1 and J is TRBJ2-1; 7 bases line up with TRBD1. V was clipped by 5 bases and J by 12 bases; unmatched bases: 10. The CDR3 contains 13 residues. CDR1 and CDR2 from the germline V gene are SGHAT and FQDESV (reference sequence). CDR3 in DNA: TGTGCCAGCAGCCTTGGCGACAGGGAACGGCAGTTCTTC. Its protein product is CASSLGDRERQFF. Full variable domain (missing parts from reference TRBV11-1 and TRBJ2-1): EAEVAQSPRYKITEKSQAVAFWCDPISGHATLYWYRQILGQGPELLVQFQDESVVDDSQLPKDRFSAERLKGVDSTLKIQPAELGDSAMYLCASSLGDRERQFFGPGTRLTVL.

This clonotype came up a few times. V usage is TRBV29-1 and J usage is TRBJ2-5; no firm D call. This CDR3 has 15 residues. The germline CDR1 and CDR2 sequences are SQVTM and ANQGSEA. Trimming took off 1 base at V and 11 bases at J, with 23 bases between the two ends. The CDR3 region is CSVEVGNDWVVEQYF. In DNA, the CDR3 is TGCAGCGTTGAAGTAGGTAACGACTGGGTCGTTGAGCAGTACTTC.

The sample holds a few counts of this clonotype. V usage is TRBV18 and J usage is TRBJ2-7; perhaps D is TRBD1 or TRBD2 (5 bases each). Germline CDR1 reads KGHSH; CDR2 reads LQKENI. Trimming shortened V by 2 bases and J by 3 bases, and 11 bases separated the two germline ends. The CDR3 has 14 amino acids. CDR3: CASSPAGTHYEQYF. The CDR3 nucleotides read TGTGCCAGCTCACCAGCCGGGACGCACTACGAGCAGTACTTC. The full variable domain, its missing parts supplied by reference TRBV18 and TRBJ2-7, is NAGVMQNPRHLVRRRGQEARLRCSPMKGHSHVYWYRQLPEEGLKFMVYLQKENIIDESGMPKERFSAEFPKEGPSILRIQQVVRGDSAAYFCASSPAGTHYEQYFGPGTRLTVT.